The rows below give T cell receptor beta chains drawn from one sample of a study of OX40 agonist ivuxolimab in advanced cancers. Sequencing used immunoSEQ multiplex PCR; TCRdb keeps in-frame clones, though not all of them. In the table there are some 80,000 clones, 87% of which are singletons. Material: CD4+ or CD8+ T cells sorted from blood, obtained in a trial of the OX40 agonist ivuxolimab. The receptors shown here come from an adult with an advanced solid tumor such as melanoma, head and neck, liver or kidney cancer. Both conserved end residues are part of each CDR3. Fields, in order: clone size, D gene, V gene, J gene, CDR3 protein, CDR3 DNA. D genes are given only for firm matches. Expanded clones get a size class; other rows say once, few or many, or leave the size out.

>NA|NA|TRBV5-6|TRBJ1-2
CASSAPQVRGYTF
TGTGCCAGCAGCGCCCCACAAGTACGCGGCTACACCTTC
>NA|NA|TRBV30|TRBJ2-7
CAWSVGQVNSYEQYF
TGTGCCTGGAGTGTAGGGCAGGTGAACTCCTACGAGCAGTACTTC
>NA|TRBD1|TRBV5-1|TRBJ2-2
CASSLDLRQGVLFF
TGCGCCAGCAGCCTCGATTTAAGACAGGGAGTGCTGTTTTTT
>NA|TRBD1|TRBV5-1|TRBJ1-2
CASSTYPGTAYGYTF
TGCGCCAGCAGCACATATCCCGGGACAGCCTATGGCTACACCTTC
>NA|TRBD2|TRBV9|TRBJ2-2
CASSVTSGTTGELFF
TGTGCCAGCAGCGTTACTAGCGGAACCACCGGGGAGCTGTTTTTT
>NA|TRBD1|TRBV5-1|TRBJ2-7
CASSLYPPGQGGEQYF
TGCGCCAGCAGCTTGTACCCCCCGGGACAGGGGGGCGAGCAGTACTTC
>NA|TRBD1|TRBV30|TRBJ1-4
CAWSSQGASNEKLFF
TGTGCCTGGAGTTCCCAGGGGGCCAGTAATGAAAAACTGTTTTTT
>NA|TRBD1|TRBV5-1|TRBJ1-4
CASSLETGIFEKLFF
TGCGCCAGCAGCTTGGAGACAGGGATTTTTGAAAAACTGTTTTTT
>NA|TRBD2|TRBV29-1|TRBJ2-7
CSVEEVAGGPNEQYF
TGCAGCGTTGAAGAGGTAGCGGGAGGGCCAAACGAGCAGTACTTC
>NA|NA|TRBV29-1|TRBJ1-1
CSASGSGIEAFF
TGCAGCGCCTCAGGAAGCGGGATTGAAGCTTTCTTT
>NA|TRBD2|TRBV6-5|TRBJ2-3
CASSYIGTGGGTQYF
TGTGCCAGCAGTTACATCGGTACGGGAGGTGGTACGCAGTATTTT
>NA|TRBD1|TRBV29-1|TRBJ1-1
CSAQRTGGAEAFF
TGCAGCGCCCAGAGGACAGGGGGAGCTGAAGCTTTCTTT
>NA|TRBD1|TRBV27|TRBJ1-6
CASTSTGTINSPLHF
TGTGCCAGCACTTCGACAGGGACTATTAATTCACCCCTCCACTTT
>NA|TRBD1|TRBV29-1|TRBJ1-5
CSARDRGSNQPQHF
TGCAGCGCCAGGGACAGGGGATCCAATCAGCCCCAGCATTTT
>NA|NA|TRBV21-1|TRBJ1-1
CASHRGARVNTEAFF
TGTGCCAGCCATCGGGGGGCAAGAGTGAACACTGAAGCTTTCTTT
>NA|NA|TRBV6-5|TRBJ1-2
CARQKGPPSYGYTF
TGTGCCAGGCAGAAAGGACCCCCTTCCTATGGCTACACCTTC
>few|TRBD1|TRBV7-8|TRBJ2-7
CASSWTGQSYEQYF
TGTGCCAGCAGCTGGACAGGCCAGTCCTACGAGCAGTACTTC
>NA|NA|TRBV14|TRBJ2-3
CASSQVGVTQYF
TGTGCCAGCAGCCAAGTAGGTGTTACGCAGTATTTT
>NA|NA|TRBV10-3|TRBJ1-1
CAISDSRNRASPEAFF
TGTGCCATCAGTGACTCTAGAAACAGGGCTTCTCCTGAAGCTTTCTTT
>few|NA|TRBV5-1|TRBJ1-2
CASSSGTLGQGYTF
TGCGCCAGCAGCTCAGGGACTCTTGGGCAAGGCTACACCTTC
>NA|TRBD1|TRBV10-1|TRBJ2-1
CASSLGGVGNEQFF
TGCGCCAGCAGTCTAGGGGGCGTAGGCAATGAGCAGTTCTTC
>few|NA|TRBV27|TRBJ1-2
CASSSGYTF
TGTGCCAGCAGTTCTGGCTACACCTTC
>NA|NA|TRBV5-1|TRBJ1-2
CASSFDGGRYGYTF
TGCGCCAGCAGCTTCGACGGGGGCAGGTATGGCTACACCTTC
>NA|TRBD2|TRBV4-2|TRBJ2-7
CASSQGLAGAYEQYF
TGTGCCAGCAGCCAGGGACTAGCGGGAGCCTACGAGCAGTACTTC